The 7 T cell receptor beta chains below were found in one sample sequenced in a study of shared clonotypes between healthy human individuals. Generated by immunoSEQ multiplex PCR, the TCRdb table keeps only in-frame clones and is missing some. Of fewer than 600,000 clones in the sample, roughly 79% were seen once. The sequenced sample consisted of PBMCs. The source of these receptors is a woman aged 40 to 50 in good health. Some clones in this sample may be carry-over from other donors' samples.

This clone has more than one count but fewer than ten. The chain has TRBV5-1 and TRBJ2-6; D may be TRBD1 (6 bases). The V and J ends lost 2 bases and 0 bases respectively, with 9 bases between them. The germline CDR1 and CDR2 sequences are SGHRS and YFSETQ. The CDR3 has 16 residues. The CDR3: CASSFTGSSGANVLTF. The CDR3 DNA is TGCGCCAGCAGCTTCACAGGGAGCTCTGGGGCCAACGTCCTGACTTTC.

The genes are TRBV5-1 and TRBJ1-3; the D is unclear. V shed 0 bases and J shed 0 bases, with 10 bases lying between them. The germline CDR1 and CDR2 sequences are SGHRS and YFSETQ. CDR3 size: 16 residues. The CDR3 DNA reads TGCGCCAGCAGCTTGGACCTAGGGAGCTCTGGAAACACCATATATTTT. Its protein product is CASSLDLGSSGNTIYF.

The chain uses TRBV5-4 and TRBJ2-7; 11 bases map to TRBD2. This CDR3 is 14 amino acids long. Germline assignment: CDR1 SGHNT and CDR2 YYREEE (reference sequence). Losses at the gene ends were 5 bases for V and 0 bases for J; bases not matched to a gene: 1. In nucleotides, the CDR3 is TGTGCCAGCAGGACTAGCGGGGTCTCCTACGAGCAGTACTTC. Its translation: CASRTSGVSYEQYF.

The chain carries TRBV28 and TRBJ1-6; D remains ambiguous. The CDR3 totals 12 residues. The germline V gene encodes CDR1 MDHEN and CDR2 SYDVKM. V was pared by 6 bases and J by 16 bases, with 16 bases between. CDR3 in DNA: TGTGCCAGCAGCGTGTCCTATATCAAGCTCCACTTT. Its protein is CASSVSYIKLHF.

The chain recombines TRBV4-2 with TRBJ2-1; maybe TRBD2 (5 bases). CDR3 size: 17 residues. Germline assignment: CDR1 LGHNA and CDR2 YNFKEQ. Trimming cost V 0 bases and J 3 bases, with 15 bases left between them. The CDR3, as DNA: TGTGCCAGCAGCCAAGATTGGGCGTCGAGGGTCTACAATGAGCAGTTCTTC. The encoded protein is CASSQDWASRVYNEQFF.

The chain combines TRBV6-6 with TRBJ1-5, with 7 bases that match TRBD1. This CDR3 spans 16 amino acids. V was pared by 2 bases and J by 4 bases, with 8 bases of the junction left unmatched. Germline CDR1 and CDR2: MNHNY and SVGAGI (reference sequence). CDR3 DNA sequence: TGTGCCAGCAGTTACGGGACAGTGGTAGAGAATCAGCCCCAGCATTTT. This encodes CASSYGTVVENQPQHF.

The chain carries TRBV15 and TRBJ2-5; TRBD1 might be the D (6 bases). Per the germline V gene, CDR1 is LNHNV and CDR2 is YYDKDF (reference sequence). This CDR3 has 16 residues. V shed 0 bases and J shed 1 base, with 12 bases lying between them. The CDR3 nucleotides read TGTGCCACCAGCAGAGATTGGCAACAGGGCCAAGAGACCCAGTACTTC. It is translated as CATSRDWQQGQETQYF.